Listed below are T cell receptor beta chains from one sample, sequenced in a study of blood T cells in healthy people across ages. TCRdb called the 5' RACE reads again in MiXCR, with one record for every CDR3 protein. The profile covers about 680,000 distinct CDR3 sequences, with around 45% appearing a single time and around a third taken by the ten largest. The sample taken for sequencing was blood. These receptors all come from a woman aged 60-70 years in good health. Each CDR3 is given with its conserved first and last residue. The order of the fields is V gene, J gene, clone size, D gene, CDR3 protein, CDR3 DNA. D genes are given only for firm matches. A clone size is listed for some rows: how often the clone was seen (once, few, many), or a class if it is expanded.

>TRBV28|TRBJ2-3|-|TRBD2
CASSFLEGGPGTQYF
TGTGCCAGCAGTTTCCTAGAGGGAGGGCCTGGTACGCAGTATTTT
>TRBV20-1|TRBJ2-1|many|TRBD2
CRGLAGGNEQFF
TGCAGGGGACTAGCGGGGGGGAATGAGCAGTTCTTC
>TRBV7-2|TRBJ2-7|-|TRBD2
CASTYGTSGPYEQYF
TGTGCCAGTACCTATGGAACTAGCGGACCCTACGAGCAGTACTTC
>TRBV4-2|TRBJ2-1|-|TRBD2
CASSTQERGSSYNEQFF
TGTGCCAGCAGCACCCAGGAGCGGGGTAGCTCCTACAATGAGCAGTTCTTC
>TRBV7-9|TRBJ2-7|-|-
CASSLALRGTPYEQYF
TGTGCCAGCAGCTTAGCCCTCCGCGGGACCCCCTACGAGCAGTACTTC
>TRBV9|TRBJ2-1|few|-
CASSVSPTNEQFF
TGTGCCAGCAGCGTATCGCCTACTAATGAGCAGTTCTTC
>TRBV9|TRBJ2-1|few|-
CASSVYSGHTYNEQFF
TGTGCCAGCAGCGTCTATTCGGGACATACCTACAATGAGCAGTTCTTC
>TRBV4-3|TRBJ1-2|-|-
CASSQDIEGNSYGYTF
TGCGCCAGCAGCCAAGATATCGAGGGGAACTCCTATGGCTACACCTTC
>TRBV6-1|TRBJ2-7|-|TRBD1
CASSEEWTGRYEQYF
TGTGCCAGCAGTGAGGAATGGACAGGGCGCTACGAGCAGTACTTC
>TRBV20-1|TRBJ2-1|-|-
CSYGVNEQFF
TGCAGTTACGGCGTCAATGAGCAGTTCTTC
>TRBV20-1|TRBJ2-1|-|-
CSARDPQLNEQFF
TGCAGTGCTAGAGATCCCCAGCTCAATGAGCAGTTCTTC
>TRBV15|TRBJ1-1|-|-
CATSRSPGGGRNTEAFF
TGTGCCACCAGCAGATCCCCTGGGGGGGGCCGTAACACTGAAGCTTTCTTT
>TRBV2|TRBJ1-1|-|TRBD1
CASRERTGGGNTEAFF
TGTGCCAGCAGGGAACGGACAGGGGGAGGGAACACTGAAGCTTTCTTT
>TRBV20-1|TRBJ2-1|-|TRBD1
CSARDFDREPSNEQFF
TGCAGTGCTAGAGACTTCGACAGGGAACCCTCCAATGAGCAGTTCTTC
>TRBV5-1|TRBJ2-5|-|-
CASNPLGAETQYF
TGCGCCAGCAACCCCCTTGGGGCGGAGACCCAGTACTTC